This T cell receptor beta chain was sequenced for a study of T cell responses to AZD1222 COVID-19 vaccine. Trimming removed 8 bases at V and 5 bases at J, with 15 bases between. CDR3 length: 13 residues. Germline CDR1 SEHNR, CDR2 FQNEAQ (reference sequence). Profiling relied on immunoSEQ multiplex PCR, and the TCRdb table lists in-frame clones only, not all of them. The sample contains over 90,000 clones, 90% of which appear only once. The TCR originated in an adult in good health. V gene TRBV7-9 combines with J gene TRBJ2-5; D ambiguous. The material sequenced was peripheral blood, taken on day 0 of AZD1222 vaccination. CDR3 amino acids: CASASGSRETQYF. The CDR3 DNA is TGTGCCAGCGCTTCGGGTTCCCGGGAGACCCAGTACTTC.